Listed below are T cell receptor beta chains from one sample, sequenced in a study of shared clonotypes between healthy human individuals. TCRdb keeps only in-frame clones here, not all; method: immunoSEQ multiplex PCR. The sample lists 2 million to 2.5 million clones; 93% were seen once. The sequenced material came from naive CD4+ T cells from PBMCs. Every receptor here comes from a man between 18 and 35 years old in good health. Some clones in this sample may be carry-over from other donors' samples. CDR3s include the opening cysteine and the closing phenylalanine or tryptophan. D genes are given only for firm matches. Not all rows give a size; the values are once, few, many and, for expanded clones, a class.

j_call: TRBJ2-7
d_call: TRBD2
v_call: TRBV7-2
clone_size: NA
cdr3_aa: CASSLVGLAGGYSYEQYF
cdr3_nt: TGTGCCAGCAGCTTAGTCGGCCTAGCGGGAGGTTACTCCTACGAGCAGTACTTC

j_call: TRBJ1-1
d_call: NA
v_call: TRBV7-9
clone_size: NA
cdr3_aa: CASSSRRGRGNTEAFF
cdr3_nt: TGTGCCAGCAGCTCTAGACGTGGTCGGGGCAACACTGAAGCTTTCTTT

j_call: TRBJ2-7
d_call: NA
v_call: TRBV2
clone_size: NA
cdr3_aa: CASSVGVFLTQIDEQYF
cdr3_nt: TGTGCCAGCAGTGTCGGGGTTTTTCTCACTCAGATTGACGAGCAGTACTTC

j_call: TRBJ1-1
d_call: NA
v_call: TRBV5-1
clone_size: NA
cdr3_aa: CASSSRMNTEAFF
cdr3_nt: TGCGCCAGCAGCTCCCGGATGAACACTGAAGCTTTCTTT

j_call: TRBJ2-5
d_call: TRBD2
v_call: TRBV10-3
clone_size: NA
cdr3_aa: CAISEPGGGQETQYF
cdr3_nt: TGTGCCATCAGTGAACCCGGGGGGGGTCAAGAGACCCAGTACTTC

j_call: TRBJ1-2
d_call: NA
v_call: TRBV7-9
clone_size: NA
cdr3_aa: CASSLGGGYTF
cdr3_nt: TGTGCCAGCAGCTTAGGTGGTGGCTACACCTTC

j_call: TRBJ1-2
d_call: NA
v_call: TRBV9
clone_size: NA
cdr3_aa: CASSVAISEYGYTF
cdr3_nt: TGTGCCAGCAGCGTAGCTATCTCCGAATATGGCTACACCTTC

j_call: TRBJ2-7
d_call: NA
v_call: TRBV7-6
clone_size: NA
cdr3_aa: CASSSKTVAYEQYF
cdr3_nt: TGTGCCAGCAGCTCCAAGACGGTAGCCTACGAGCAGTACTTC

j_call: TRBJ1-1
d_call: NA
v_call: TRBV19
clone_size: NA
cdr3_aa: CASTDWGNTEAFF
cdr3_nt: TGTGCCAGTACTGATTGGGGGAACACTGAAGCTTTCTTT

j_call: TRBJ2-2
d_call: TRBD2
v_call: TRBV27
clone_size: NA
cdr3_aa: CASSLSLAGTNTGELFF
cdr3_nt: TGTGCCAGCAGTTTATCCCTAGCGGGAACGAACACCGGGGAGCTGTTTTTT

j_call: TRBJ2-7
d_call: NA
v_call: TRBV2
clone_size: once
cdr3_aa: CASSYRAYEQYF
cdr3_nt: TGTGCCAGCAGTTATAGGGCATACGAGCAGTACTTC

j_call: TRBJ2-7
d_call: NA
v_call: TRBV5-1
clone_size: NA
cdr3_aa: CASSLLGPGAGYEQYF
cdr3_nt: TGCGCCAGCAGCTTGTTAGGGCCGGGGGCTGGCTACGAGCAGTACTTC

j_call: TRBJ1-1
d_call: NA
v_call: TRBV18
clone_size: few
cdr3_aa: CASSPTQGVHTEAFF
cdr3_nt: TGTGCCAGCTCTCCAACCCAGGGAGTTCACACTGAAGCTTTCTTT

j_call: TRBJ2-1
d_call: TRBD2
v_call: TRBV7-3
clone_size: NA
cdr3_aa: CASSLNGPLLAEGQFF
cdr3_nt: TGTGCCAGCAGCTTAAACGGCCCCCTCCTAGCGGAGGGGCAGTTCTTC

j_call: TRBJ2-5
d_call: TRBD2
v_call: TRBV30
clone_size: NA
cdr3_aa: CAWSAGLAGRETQYF
cdr3_nt: TGTGCCTGGAGTGCGGGACTAGCGGGCCGAGAGACCCAGTACTTC

j_call: TRBJ1-1
d_call: NA
v_call: TRBV5-1
clone_size: NA
cdr3_aa: CASRTVNTEAFF
cdr3_nt: TGCGCCAGCAGGACAGTGAACACTGAAGCTTTCTTT

j_call: TRBJ1-2
d_call: TRBD1
v_call: TRBV5-4
clone_size: NA
cdr3_aa: CASSPGTGGSVNYGYTF
cdr3_nt: TGTGCCAGCAGCCCCGGGACAGGGGGCTCTGTTAACTATGGCTACACCTTC

j_call: TRBJ2-7
d_call: NA
v_call: TRBV22-1
clone_size: NA
cdr3_aa: CPGSQPREGEEEQYF
cdr3_nt: TGTCCTGGGAGCCAACCTCGGGAGGGGGAAGAAGAGCAGTACTTC

j_call: TRBJ2-1
d_call: NA
v_call: TRBV2
clone_size: NA
cdr3_aa: CASSQGGQNYNEQFF
cdr3_nt: TGTGCCAGCAGCCAGGGGGGACAAAACTACAATGAGCAGTTCTTC

j_call: TRBJ2-7
d_call: NA
v_call: TRBV28
clone_size: NA
cdr3_aa: CASSSRPSRLTYEQYF
cdr3_nt: TGTGCCAGCAGTTCCCGTCCTTCCCGCCTTACCTACGAGCAGTACTTC

j_call: TRBJ1-6
d_call: TRBD1
v_call: TRBV5-8
clone_size: once
cdr3_aa: CASNRTGVGSPLHF
cdr3_nt: TGTGCCAGCAACCGAACAGGGGTCGGTTCACCCCTCCACTTT

j_call: TRBJ1-1
d_call: NA
v_call: TRBV14
clone_size: NA
cdr3_aa: CASSPPQRPNTEAFF
cdr3_nt: TGTGCCAGCAGCCCCCCGCAGCGGCCGAACACTGAAGCTTTCTTT

j_call: TRBJ1-2
d_call: NA
v_call: TRBV11-1
clone_size: NA
cdr3_aa: CASSAKTPRDGYTF
cdr3_nt: TGTGCCAGCAGCGCCAAGACCCCGCGAGATGGCTACACCTTC

j_call: TRBJ1-5
d_call: NA
v_call: TRBV15
clone_size: NA
cdr3_aa: CATSRDSGGGSNQPQHF
cdr3_nt: TGTGCCACCAGCAGAGATTCTGGGGGCGGGAGCAATCAGCCCCAGCATTTT

j_call: TRBJ2-3
d_call: TRBD2
v_call: TRBV19
clone_size: NA
cdr3_aa: CASSQTSGRSEPDTQYF
cdr3_nt: TGTGCCAGTAGCCAGACTAGCGGGAGGTCGGAGCCAGATACGCAGTATTTT

j_call: TRBJ2-7
d_call: NA
v_call: TRBV18
clone_size: NA
cdr3_aa: CASSPSGAYEQYF
cdr3_nt: TGTGCCAGCTCACCTTCAGGGGCGTACGAGCAGTACTTC